Each of the 3 T cell receptor beta chains below was sequenced from the same sample in a study of cytomegalovirus exposure and HLA in healthy donors. The primer mix had 60 Vbeta and 13 Jbeta primers. Libraries were prepared by immunoSEQ multiplex PCR; TCRdb keeps only in-frame clonotypes and omits some of them. The sample lists about 190,000 clones, about 76% occurring once. The sequencing sample was made of PBMCs. The origin of the receptors is a woman between 45 and 65 years old in good health and CMV-seronegative.

CDR3 sequence reads: CASSQRGKAYEQYF. CDR3 DNA: TGTGCCAGCAGTCAACGGGGGAAGGCCTACGAGCAGTACTTC. The chain has TRBV27 and TRBJ2-7, with a possible D match to TRBD2 (6 bases). V was clipped by 5 bases and J by 2 bases, with 13 bases between them. Germline V CDR1 and CDR2: MNHEY, SMNVEV (reference sequence). The CDR3 loop spans 14 amino acids.

This rearrangement joins TRBV15 to TRBJ1-1, with a tentative D call TRBD1 (5 bases). V was trimmed by 6 bases and J by 0 bases, leaving 14 bases between them. This CDR3 comprises 15 residues. The germline CDR1 and CDR2 sequences are LNHNV and YYDKDF (reference sequence). The chain's CDR3 is CATRVMTAMNTEAFF. In nucleotides, the CDR3 is TGTGCCACCAGGGTAATGACAGCGATGAACACTGAAGCTTTCTTT.

The CDR3 protein is CASSDPGQGANEQYF. The CDR3 nucleotides are TGTGCCAGCAGTGACCCGGGACAGGGGGCAAACGAGCAGTACTTC. The V and J genes are TRBV6-1 and TRBJ2-7; 12 nucleotides match TRBD1. This CDR3 is built from 15 residues. Germline-derived CDR1 and CDR2 are MNHNS and SASEGT. V trimming: 3 bases; J trimming: 5 bases; junction bases outside the gene matches: 5.